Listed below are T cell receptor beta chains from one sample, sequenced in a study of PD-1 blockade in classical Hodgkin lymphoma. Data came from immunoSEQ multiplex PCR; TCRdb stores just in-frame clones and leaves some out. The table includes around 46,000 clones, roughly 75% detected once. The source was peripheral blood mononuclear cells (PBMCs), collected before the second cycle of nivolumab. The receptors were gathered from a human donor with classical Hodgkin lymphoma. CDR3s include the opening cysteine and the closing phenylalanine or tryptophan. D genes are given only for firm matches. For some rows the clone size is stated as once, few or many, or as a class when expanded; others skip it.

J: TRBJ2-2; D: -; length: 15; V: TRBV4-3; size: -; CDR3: CASSQDWVLAGELFF; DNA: TGCGCCAGCAGCCAAGATTGGGTCCTTGCCGGGGAGCTGTTTTTT
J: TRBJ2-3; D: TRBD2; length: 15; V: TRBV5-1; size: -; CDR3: CASSLEVAGGDTQYF; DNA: TGCGCCAGCAGCTTGGAGGTAGCGGGAGGAGATACGCAGTATTTT
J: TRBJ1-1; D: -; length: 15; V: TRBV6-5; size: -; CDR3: CASSISGLPNTEAFF; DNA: TGTGCCAGCAGTATCTCCGGACTGCCGAACACTGAAGCTTTCTTT
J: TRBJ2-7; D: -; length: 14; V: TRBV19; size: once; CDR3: CASSSSQGKSEQYF; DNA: TGTGCCAGTAGTAGCTCCCAGGGGAAGAGTGAGCAGTACTTC
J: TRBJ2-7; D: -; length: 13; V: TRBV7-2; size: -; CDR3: CASSLDGNYEQYF; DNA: TGTGCCAGCAGCTTGGACGGGAACTACGAGCAGTACTTC
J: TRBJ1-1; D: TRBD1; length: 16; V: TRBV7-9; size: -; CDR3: CASRGQGTALNTEAFF; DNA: TGTGCCAGCAGAGGACAGGGTACGGCCTTGAACACTGAAGCTTTCTTT
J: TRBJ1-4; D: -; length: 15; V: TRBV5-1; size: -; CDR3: CASSLQGTRNEKLFF; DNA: TGCGCCAGCAGCCTACAGGGTACAAGGAATGAAAAACTGTTTTTT
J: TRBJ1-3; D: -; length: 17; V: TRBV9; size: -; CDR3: CASSADSRAGSGNTIYF; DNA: TGTGCCAGCAGCGCGGATTCCAGGGCCGGCTCTGGAAACACCATATATTTT
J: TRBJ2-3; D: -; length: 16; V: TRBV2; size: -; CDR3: CASSLSPPTSTDTQYF; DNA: TGTGCCAGCAGTCTTAGTCCTCCGACAAGCACAGATACGCAGTATTTT
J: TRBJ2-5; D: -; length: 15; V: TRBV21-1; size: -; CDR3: CASRNDGGRRETQYF; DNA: TGTGCCAGCAGGAACGACGGTGGCAGGAGGGAGACCCAGTACTTC
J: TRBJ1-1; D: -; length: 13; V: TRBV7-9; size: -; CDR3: CATSPGSTDEAFF; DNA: TGTGCCACCAGCCCGGGGTCGACGGATGAAGCTTTCTTT
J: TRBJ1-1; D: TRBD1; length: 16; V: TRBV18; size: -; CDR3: CASSSRQGAENTEAFF; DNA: TGTGCCAGCTCATCCAGACAGGGCGCTGAGAACACTGAAGCTTTCTTT
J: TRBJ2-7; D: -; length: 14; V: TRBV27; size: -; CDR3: CASSLGLLAHEQYF; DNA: TGTGCCAGCAGTTTAGGACTCCTTGCCCACGAGCAGTACTTC
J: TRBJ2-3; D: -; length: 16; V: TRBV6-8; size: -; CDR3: CASSSPWAGESDTQYF; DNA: TGTGCCAGCAGTTCCCCCTGGGCAGGGGAGTCGGATACGCAGTATTTT
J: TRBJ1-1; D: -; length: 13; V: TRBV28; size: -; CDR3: CASNAGAPSEAFF; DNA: TGTGCCAGCAACGCGGGGGCACCCAGTGAAGCTTTCTTT
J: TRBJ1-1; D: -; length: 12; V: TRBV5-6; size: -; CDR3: CASSVDNLEAFF; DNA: TGTGCCAGCAGCGTGGACAACCTTGAAGCTTTCTTT
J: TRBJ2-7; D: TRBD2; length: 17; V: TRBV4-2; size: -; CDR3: CASSLVPTSGPPYEQYF; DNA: TGTGCCAGCAGCCTCGTTCCTACTAGCGGCCCCCCCTACGAGCAGTACTTC
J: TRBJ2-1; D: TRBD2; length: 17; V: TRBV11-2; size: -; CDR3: CASSLRRGSGSGNEQFF; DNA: TGTGCCAGCAGCTTACGCCGGGGGAGCGGGAGTGGGAATGAGCAGTTCTTC
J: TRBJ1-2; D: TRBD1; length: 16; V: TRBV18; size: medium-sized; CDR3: CASSPLGQKGAYGYTF; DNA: TGTGCCAGCTCACCACTAGGACAGAAGGGGGCTTATGGCTACACCTTC